The clone carrying this TCR beta chain was seen more than once but under ten times. Its antigen is as yet unknown. The data stem from a study of molecular identifiers for immune sequencing clone quantification. Study conclusions and caveats: Identical TCR molecules sharing a barcode could underestimate highly expanded clone sizes. Whereas naive cells kept under 1% of molecules in clones above 20 RNA copies, such clones held over 98% in effectors.

This CDR3 spans 13 amino acids. V was clipped by 1 base and J by 5 bases, with 12 bases between them. In germline, CDR1 is DFQATT, CDR2 SNEGSKA (reference sequence). Bulk TCR libraries used previously described methods and listed TCR primers. TCRdb recomputed calls from the PCR reads with MiXCR, one row per CDR3 protein. The table records under 600,000 distinct CDR3 sequences, about 25% of them present only once. Sorting captured naive CD8 T cells as CD8+CD4-CCR7+CD45RA+. The sequenced sample consisted of naive CD8+ T cells from blood, with Jurkat cell RNA spiked in. As for subset: FACS-sorted CD8+CD4-CCR7+CD45RA+ naive T cells. The TCR originated in a human donor in good health. Some libraries in this study had Jurkat cell RNA spiked in. The genes are TRBV20-1 and TRBJ2-7, with D hard to call. This CDR3 is CSARVQAQDEQYF. DNA of the CDR3: TGCAGTGCTAGAGTGCAGGCCCAGGACGAGCAGTACTTC.